This TCR beta chain was recorded in a study of tumor-infiltrating lymphocytes in localized non-small cell lung cancer. Whole-study context: Resected tumor was paired with non-adjacent uninvolved lung from the same patient. General study findings and limits: Different pieces of the same tissue were used for each assay. Not all patients were TCR sequenced, owing to tissue quantity.

Germline values: CDR1 LNHNV, CDR2 YYDKDF (reference sequence). The germline V and J ends were trimmed by 2 bases and 6 bases, with 5 bases remaining between them. The CDR3 runs 12 residues. The protocol was immunoSEQ multiplex PCR, while the TCRdb copy is restricted to in-frame clones and leaves out a portion. The sample holds about 15,000 clones, 55% to 75% seen once. Turning to this clone: Its antigen is currently unknown.

This receptor was identified in a human donor with non-small cell lung cancer. The chain is built from TRBV15 and TRBJ2-1; D remains ambiguous. The specimen was lung tumor tissue. The CDR3 sequence: CATSRSPNEQFF. The CDR3 DNA reads TGTGCCACCAGCAGATCCCCCAATGAGCAGTTCTTC.